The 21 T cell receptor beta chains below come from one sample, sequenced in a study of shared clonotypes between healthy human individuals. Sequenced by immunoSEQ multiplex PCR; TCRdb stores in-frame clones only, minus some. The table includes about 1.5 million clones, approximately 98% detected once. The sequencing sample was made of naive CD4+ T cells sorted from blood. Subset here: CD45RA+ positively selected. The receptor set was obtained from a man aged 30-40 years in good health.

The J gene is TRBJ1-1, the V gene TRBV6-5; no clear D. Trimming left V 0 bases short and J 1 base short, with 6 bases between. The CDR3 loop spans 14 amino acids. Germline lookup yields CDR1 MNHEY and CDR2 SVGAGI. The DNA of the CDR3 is TGTGCCAGCAGTTACTCTCCACAGAACACTGAAGCTTTCTTT. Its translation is CASSYSPQNTEAFF.

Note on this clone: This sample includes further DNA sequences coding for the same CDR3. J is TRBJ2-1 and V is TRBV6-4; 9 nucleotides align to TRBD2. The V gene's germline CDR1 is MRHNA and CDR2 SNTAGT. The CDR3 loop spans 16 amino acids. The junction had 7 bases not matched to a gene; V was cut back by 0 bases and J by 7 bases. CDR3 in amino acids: CASSDSYSGSRNEQFF. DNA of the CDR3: TGTGCCAGCAGTGACTCGTATAGCGGGAGTAGGAATGAGCAGTTCTTC.

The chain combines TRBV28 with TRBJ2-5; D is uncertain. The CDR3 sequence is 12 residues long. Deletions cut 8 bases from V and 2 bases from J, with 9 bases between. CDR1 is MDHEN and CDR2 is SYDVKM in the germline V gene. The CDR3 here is CASSTWQETQYF. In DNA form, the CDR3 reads TGTGCCAGCTCTACTTGGCAAGAGACCCAGTACTTC.

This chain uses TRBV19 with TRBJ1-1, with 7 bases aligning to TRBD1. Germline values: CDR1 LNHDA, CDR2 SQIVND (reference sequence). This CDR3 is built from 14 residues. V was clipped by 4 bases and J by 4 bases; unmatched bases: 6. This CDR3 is CASSTLTGITEAFF. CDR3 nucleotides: TGTGCCAGTAGTACCTTGACAGGGATCACTGAAGCTTTCTTT.

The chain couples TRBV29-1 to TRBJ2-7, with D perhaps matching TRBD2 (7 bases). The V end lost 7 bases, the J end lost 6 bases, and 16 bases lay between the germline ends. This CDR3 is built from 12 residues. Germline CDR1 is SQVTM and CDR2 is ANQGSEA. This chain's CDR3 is CSGREEGVEQYF. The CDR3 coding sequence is TGCAGCGGCCGGGAGGAGGGGGTCGAGCAGTACTTC.

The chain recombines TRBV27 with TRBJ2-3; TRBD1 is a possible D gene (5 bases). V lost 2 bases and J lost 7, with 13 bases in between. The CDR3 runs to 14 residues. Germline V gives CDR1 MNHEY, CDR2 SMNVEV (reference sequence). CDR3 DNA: TGTGCCAGCAGTTTAAGGCAGGGCTTAAATACGCAGTATTTT. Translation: CASSLRQGLNTQYF.

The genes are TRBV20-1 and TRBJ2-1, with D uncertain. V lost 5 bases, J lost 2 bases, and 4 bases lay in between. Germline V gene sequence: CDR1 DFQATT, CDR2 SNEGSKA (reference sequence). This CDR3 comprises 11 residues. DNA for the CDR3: TGCAGTGCTGGCCCCTACAATGAGCAGTTCTTC. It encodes CSAGPYNEQFF.

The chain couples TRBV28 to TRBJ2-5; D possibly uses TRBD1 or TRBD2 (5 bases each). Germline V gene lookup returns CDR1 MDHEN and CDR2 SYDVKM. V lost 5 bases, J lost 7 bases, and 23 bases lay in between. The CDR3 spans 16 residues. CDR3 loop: CASSHQGQPSRGTQYF. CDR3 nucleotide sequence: TGTGCCAGCAGTCACCAGGGTCAACCTAGTCGGGGGACCCAGTACTTC.

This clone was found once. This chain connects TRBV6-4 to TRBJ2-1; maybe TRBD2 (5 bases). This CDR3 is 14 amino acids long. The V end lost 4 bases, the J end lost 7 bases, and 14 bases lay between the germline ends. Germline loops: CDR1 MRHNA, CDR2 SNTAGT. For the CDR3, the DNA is TGTGCCAGCAGTGTCTCCGGACTTTCTAATGAGCAGTTCTTC. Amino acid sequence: CASSVSGLSNEQFF.

The CDR3 sequence is CASSEWNRRSLGEQYF. The CDR3 coding sequence is TGCGCCAGCAGTGAGTGGAACAGGAGGTCCCTGGGGGAGCAGTACTTC. This rearrangement joins TRBV10-1 to TRBJ2-7; D might be TRBD1 or TRBD2, each matching 5 bases. V was cut by 1 base and J by 7 bases, with 20 bases left in between. This CDR3 is 16 amino acids long. Germline-derived CDR1 and CDR2 are WNHNN and SYGVQD (reference sequence).

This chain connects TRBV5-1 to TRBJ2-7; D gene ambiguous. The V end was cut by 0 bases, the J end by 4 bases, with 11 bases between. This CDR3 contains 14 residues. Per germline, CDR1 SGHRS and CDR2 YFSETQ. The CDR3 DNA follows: TGCGCCAGCAGCTTGGTAGGGAACCTGTACGAGCAGTACTTC. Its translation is CASSLVGNLYEQYF.

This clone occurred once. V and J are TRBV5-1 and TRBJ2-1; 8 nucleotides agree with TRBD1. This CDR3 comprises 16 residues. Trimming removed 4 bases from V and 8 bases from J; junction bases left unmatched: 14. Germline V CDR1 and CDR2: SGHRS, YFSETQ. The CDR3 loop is CASSTPTGAGTDEQFF. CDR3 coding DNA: TGCGCCAGCAGCACGCCGACAGGGGCCGGTACTGATGAGCAGTTCTTC.

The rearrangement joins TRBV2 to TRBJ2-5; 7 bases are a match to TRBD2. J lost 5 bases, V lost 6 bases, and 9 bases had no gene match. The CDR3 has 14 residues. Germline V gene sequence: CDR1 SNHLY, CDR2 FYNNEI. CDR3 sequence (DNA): TGTGCCAGCAGCGAACGCAGCGGGAAGGAGACCCAGTACTTC. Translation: CASSERSGKETQYF.

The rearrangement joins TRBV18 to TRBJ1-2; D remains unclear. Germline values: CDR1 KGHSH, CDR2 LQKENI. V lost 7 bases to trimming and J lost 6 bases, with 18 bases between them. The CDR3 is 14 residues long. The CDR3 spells CASLPRQGSDGYTF. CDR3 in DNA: TGTGCCAGCTTACCGAGACAAGGGTCGGATGGCTACACCTTC. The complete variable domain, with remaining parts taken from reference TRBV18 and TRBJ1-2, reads NAGVMQNPRHLVRRRGQEARLRCSPMKGHSHVYWYRQLPEEGLKFMVYLQKENIIDESGMPKERFSAEFPKEGPSILRIQQVVRGDSAAYFCASLPRQGSDGYTFGSGTRLTVV.

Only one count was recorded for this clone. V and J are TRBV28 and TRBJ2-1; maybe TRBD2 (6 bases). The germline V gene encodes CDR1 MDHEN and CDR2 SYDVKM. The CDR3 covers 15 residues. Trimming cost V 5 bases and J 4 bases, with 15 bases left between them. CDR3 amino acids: CASSRGGTLYNEQFF. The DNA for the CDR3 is TGTGCCAGCAGTCGCGGCGGGACCTTATACAATGAGCAGTTCTTC.

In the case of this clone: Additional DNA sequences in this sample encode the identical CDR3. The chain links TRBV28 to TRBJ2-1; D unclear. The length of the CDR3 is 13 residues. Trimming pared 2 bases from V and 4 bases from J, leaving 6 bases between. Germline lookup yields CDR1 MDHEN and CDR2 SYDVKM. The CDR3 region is CASSLDGYNEQFF. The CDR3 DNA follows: TGTGCCAGCAGTTTAGACGGATACAATGAGCAGTTCTTC.

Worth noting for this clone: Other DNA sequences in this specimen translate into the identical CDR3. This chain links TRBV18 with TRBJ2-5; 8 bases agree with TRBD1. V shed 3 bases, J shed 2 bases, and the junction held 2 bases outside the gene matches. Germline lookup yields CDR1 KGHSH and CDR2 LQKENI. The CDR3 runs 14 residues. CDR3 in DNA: TGTGCCAGCTCACCGGACAGGGTTCAAGAGACCCAGTACTTC. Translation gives CASSPDRVQETQYF.

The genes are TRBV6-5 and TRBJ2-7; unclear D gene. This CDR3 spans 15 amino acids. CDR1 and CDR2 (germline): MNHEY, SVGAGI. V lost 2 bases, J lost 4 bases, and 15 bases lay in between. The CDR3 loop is CASSYAGGEGYEQYF. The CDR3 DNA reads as TGTGCCAGCAGTTACGCCGGCGGAGAAGGGTACGAGCAGTACTTC.

The CDR3 loop reads CASSIEQPGLAFYNEQFF. CDR3 nucleotides: TGTGCCAGTAGTATAGAGCAACCGGGACTAGCATTCTACAATGAGCAGTTCTTC. The chain recombines TRBV19 with TRBJ2-1; TRBD2 aligns across 9 bases. The V gene end was trimmed by 0 bases and the J gene end by 3 bases; junction bases not matched to a gene: 9. The CDR3 is made up of 18 amino acids. Germline CDR1 LNHDA, CDR2 SQIVND (reference sequence).

CDR3 sequence (DNA): TGTGCCAGCAGCGTTAAGGCGCCAATTGGGGGGCTCGGGGAAAACTATGGCTACACCTTC. It is translated as CASSVKAPIGGLGENYGYTF. The rearrangement links TRBV13 to TRBJ1-2, with D possibly matching TRBD1 (6 bases). The length of the CDR3 is 20 residues. Germline CDR1 PRHDT, CDR2 FYEKMQ (reference sequence). The V and J ends lost 5 bases and 2 bases respectively, with 30 bases between them.

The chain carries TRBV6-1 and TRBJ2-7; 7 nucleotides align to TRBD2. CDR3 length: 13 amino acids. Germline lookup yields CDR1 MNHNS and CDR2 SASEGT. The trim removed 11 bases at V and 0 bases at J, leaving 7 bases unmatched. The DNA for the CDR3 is TGTGCCTCGATGGGAGGGCACTCCTACGAGCAGTACTTC. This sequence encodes CASMGGHSYEQYF.